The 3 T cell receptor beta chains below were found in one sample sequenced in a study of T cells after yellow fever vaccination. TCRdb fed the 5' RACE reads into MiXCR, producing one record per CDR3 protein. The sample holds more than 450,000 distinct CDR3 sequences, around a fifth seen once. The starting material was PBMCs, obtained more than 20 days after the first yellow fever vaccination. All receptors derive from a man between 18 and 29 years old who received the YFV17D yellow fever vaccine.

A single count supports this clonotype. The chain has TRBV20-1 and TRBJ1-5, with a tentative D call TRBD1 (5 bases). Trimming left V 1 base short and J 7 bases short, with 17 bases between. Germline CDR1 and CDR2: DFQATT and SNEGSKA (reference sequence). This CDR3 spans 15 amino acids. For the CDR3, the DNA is TGCAGTGCTAGAGCCCCTACAGGCCGAGGCCAGCCCCAGCATTTT. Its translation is CSARAPTGRGQPQHF.

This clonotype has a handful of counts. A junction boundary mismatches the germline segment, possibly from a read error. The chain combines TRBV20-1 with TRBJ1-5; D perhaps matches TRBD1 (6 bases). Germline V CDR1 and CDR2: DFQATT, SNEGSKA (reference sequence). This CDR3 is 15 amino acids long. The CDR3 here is CSAREGETANQPQHF. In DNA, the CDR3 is TGCAGTGCCAGAGAGGGGGAGACCGCTAATCAGCCCCAGCATTTT.

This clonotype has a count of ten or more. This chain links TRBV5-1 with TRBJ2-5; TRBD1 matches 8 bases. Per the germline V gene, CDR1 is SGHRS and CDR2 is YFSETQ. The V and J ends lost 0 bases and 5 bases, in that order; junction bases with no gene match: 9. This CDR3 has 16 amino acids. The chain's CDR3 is CASSLVGQAIGETQYF. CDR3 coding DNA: TGCGCCAGCAGCTTGGTGGGACAGGCGATCGGCGAGACCCAGTACTTC.